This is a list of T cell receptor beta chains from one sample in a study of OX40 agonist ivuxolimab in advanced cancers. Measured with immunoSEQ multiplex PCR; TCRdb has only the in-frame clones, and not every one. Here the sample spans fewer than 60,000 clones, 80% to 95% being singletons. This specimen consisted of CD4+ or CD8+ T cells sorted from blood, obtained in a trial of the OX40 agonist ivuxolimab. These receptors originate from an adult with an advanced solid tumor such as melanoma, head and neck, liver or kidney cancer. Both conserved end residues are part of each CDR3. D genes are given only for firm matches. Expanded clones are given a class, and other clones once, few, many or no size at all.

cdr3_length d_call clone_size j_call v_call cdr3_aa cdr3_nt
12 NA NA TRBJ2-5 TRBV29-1 CSVGGGGETQYF TGCAGCGTTGGTGGGGGCGGAGAGACCCAGTACTTC
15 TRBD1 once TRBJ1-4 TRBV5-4 CASSSDRLDNEKLFF TGTGCCAGCAGCTCGGACAGGCTAGATAATGAAAAACTGTTTTTT
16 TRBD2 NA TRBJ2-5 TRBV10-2 CASSDLRGWREETQYF TGCGCCAGCAGTGACCTGCGGGGGTGGAGGGAAGAGACCCAGTACTTC
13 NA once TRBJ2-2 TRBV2 CASSETLYRELFF TGTGCCAGCAGTGAGACACTCTACCGGGAGCTGTTTTTT
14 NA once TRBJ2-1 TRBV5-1 CASSFRVGYNEQFF TGCGCCAGCAGCTTCAGGGTAGGTTACAATGAGCAGTTCTTC
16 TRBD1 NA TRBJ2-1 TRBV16 CASSQSGQGKYNEQFF TGTGCCAGCAGCCAATCAGGACAGGGTAAATACAATGAGCAGTTCTTC
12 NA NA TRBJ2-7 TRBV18 CASSPSSYEQYF TGTGCCAGCTCACCTAGCTCCTACGAGCAGTACTTC
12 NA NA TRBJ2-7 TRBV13 CASSYQAYEQYF TGTGCCAGCAGCTATCAGGCCTACGAGCAGTACTTC
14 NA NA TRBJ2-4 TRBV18 CASSPPGVSGIQYF TGTGCCAGCTCACCACCAGGGGTGTCGGGCATTCAGTACTTC
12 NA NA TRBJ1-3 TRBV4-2 CASSQGGSSIYF TGTGCCAGCAGCCAAGGGGGGTCATCCATATATTTT
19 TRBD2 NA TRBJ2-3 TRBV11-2 CASSLLFTTSGVRTDTQYF TGTGCCAGCAGCTTACTCTTCACGACTAGCGGAGTCCGCACAGATACGCAGTATTTT
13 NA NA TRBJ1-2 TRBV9 CASSAYVGGGYTF TGTGCCAGCAGCGCCTACGTGGGGGGCGGCTACACCTTC
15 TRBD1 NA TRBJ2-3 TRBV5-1 CASSWGDRDTDTQYF TGCGCCAGCAGCTGGGGGGACAGGGACACAGATACGCAGTATTTT
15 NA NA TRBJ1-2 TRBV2 CASSGWTEANYGHTF TGTGCCAGCAGTGGCTGGACAGAAGCTAACTATGGCCACACCTTC
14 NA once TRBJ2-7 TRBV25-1 CASSDPLRGNEQYF TGTGCCAGCAGTGACCCTCTCAGGGGAAACGAGCAGTACTTC
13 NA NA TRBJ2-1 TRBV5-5 CASSLAGHNEQFF TGTGCCAGCAGCTTGGCTGGTCACAATGAGCAGTTCTTC
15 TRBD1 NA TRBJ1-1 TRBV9 CASSVEPTGVHEAFF TGTGCCAGCAGCGTAGAACCTACAGGGGTTCATGAAGCTTTCTTT
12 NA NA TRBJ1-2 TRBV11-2 CASSPEGYGYTF TGTGCCAGCAGCCCCGAGGGCTATGGCTACACCTTC
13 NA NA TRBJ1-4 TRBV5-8 CASSSGTVEKLFF TGTGCCAGCAGCTCCGGGACGGTTGAAAAACTGTTTTTT
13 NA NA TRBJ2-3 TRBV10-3 CAILNRASDTQYF TGTGCCATCCTAAATAGGGCCTCAGATACGCAGTATTTT
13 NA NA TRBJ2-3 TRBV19 CASTERATDTQYF TGTGCCAGTACTGAGCGGGCCACAGATACGCAGTATTTT
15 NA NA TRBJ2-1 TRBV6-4 CASSDSRLGYNEQFF TGTGCCAGCAGTGACTCGCGTCTAGGTTACAATGAGCAGTTCTTC
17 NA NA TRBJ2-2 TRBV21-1 CARREGAGGRNTGELFF TGTGCCAGGCGCGAGGGAGCGGGAGGAAGGAACACCGGGGAGCTGTTTTTT
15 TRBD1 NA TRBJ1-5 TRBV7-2 CASSLGGAGGQPQHF TGTGCCAGCAGCTTAGGAGGGGCAGGGGGGCAGCCCCAGCATTTT
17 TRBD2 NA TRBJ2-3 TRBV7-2 CASSLARLAGGRDTQYF TGTGCCAGCAGCTTAGCCCGTCTAGCGGGGGGGAGGGATACGCAGTATTTT
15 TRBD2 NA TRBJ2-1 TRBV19 CASTRSSGTHNEQFF TGTGCCAGTACGAGGAGTAGCGGGACCCACAATGAGCAGTTCTTC
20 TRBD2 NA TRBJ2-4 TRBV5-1 CASSLRTSGAPPLAKNIQYF TGCGCCAGCAGCCTCCGGACTAGCGGGGCCCCGCCCTTAGCCAAAAACATTCAGTACTTC
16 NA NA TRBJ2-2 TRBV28 CASSLWSLGNTGELFF TGTGCCAGCAGTTTATGGAGTCTCGGGAACACCGGGGAGCTGTTTTTT
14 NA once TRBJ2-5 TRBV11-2 CASIQRPGLETQYF TGTGCCAGCATCCAAAGGCCGGGCCTCGAGACCCAGTACTTC
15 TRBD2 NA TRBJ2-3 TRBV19 CASSILAGGRDTQYF TGTGCCAGTAGTATCCTAGCGGGAGGGCGAGATACGCAGTATTTT
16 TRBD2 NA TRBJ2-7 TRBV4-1 CASSHRRGGGIYEQYF TGCGCCAGCAGCCATCGTCGGGGCGGGGGAATCTACGAGCAGTACTTC
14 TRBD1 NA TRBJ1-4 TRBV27 CASTYRGGNEKLFF TGTGCCAGCACCTACAGGGGCGGGAATGAAAAACTGTTTTTT
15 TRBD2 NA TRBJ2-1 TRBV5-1 CASSPGLADYNEQFF TGCGCCAGCAGCCCCGGACTAGCGGACTACAATGAGCAGTTCTTC
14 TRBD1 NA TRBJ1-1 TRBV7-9 CAGSLTGSVTEAFF TGTGCCGGCAGCTTGACAGGGAGTGTCACTGAAGCTTTCTTT
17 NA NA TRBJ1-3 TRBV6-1 CASSEVAGELSGNTIYF TGTGCCAGCAGTGAAGTCGCAGGGGAATTGTCTGGAAACACCATATATTTT
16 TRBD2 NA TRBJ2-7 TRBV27 CASSIYGTSGGAEQYF TGTGCCAGCAGTATCTACGGGACTAGCGGAGGTGCCGAGCAGTACTTC
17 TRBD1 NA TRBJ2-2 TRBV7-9 CASSLTGTGKGTGELFF TGTGCCAGCAGTCTAACCGGGACAGGGAAGGGGACCGGGGAGCTGTTTTTT
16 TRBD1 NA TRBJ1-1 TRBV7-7 CASSFPSGQGYTEAFF TGTGCTAGCAGCTTTCCATCGGGACAGGGGTACACTGAAGCTTTCTTT
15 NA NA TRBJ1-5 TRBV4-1 CASRPGQYSNQPQHF TGCGCCAGCCGCCCAGGGCAGTATAGCAATCAGCCCCAGCATTTT
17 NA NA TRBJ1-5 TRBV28 CASSPPPQGLGNQPQHF TGTGCCAGCAGTCCACCGCCCCAAGGACTGGGGAATCAGCCCCAGCATTTT
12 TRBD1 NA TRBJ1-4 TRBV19 CATKGTAEKLFF TGTGCCACTAAAGGGACAGCTGAAAAACTGTTTTTT
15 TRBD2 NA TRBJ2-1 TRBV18 CASSSAGGPDNEQFF TGTGCCAGCTCATCCGCGGGGGGGCCCGACAATGAGCAGTTCTTC
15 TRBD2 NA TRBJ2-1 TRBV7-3 CASSTRTSAHNEQFF TGTGCCAGCAGCACCCGGACTAGCGCCCACAATGAGCAGTTCTTC
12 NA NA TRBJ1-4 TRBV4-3 CASSQGVWPLFF TGCGCCAGCAGCCAAGGGGTCTGGCCGCTGTTTTTT
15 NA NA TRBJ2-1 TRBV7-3 CASSLNRGSYNEQFF TGTGCCAGCAGCTTAAACCGGGGGTCCTACAATGAGCAGTTCTTC
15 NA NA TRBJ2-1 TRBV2 CASSRNRESYNEQFF TGTGCCAGCAGCCGCAACAGGGAGAGCTACAATGAGCAGTTCTTC
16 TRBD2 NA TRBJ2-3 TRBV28 CASSLWRGERTDTQYF TGTGCCAGCAGTTTATGGCGGGGGGAGCGCACAGATACGCAGTATTTT
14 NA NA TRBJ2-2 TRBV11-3 CASSRGPNTGELFF TGTGCCAGCAGCCGGGGGCCTAACACCGGGGAGCTGTTTTTT
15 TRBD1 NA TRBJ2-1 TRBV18 CASALSPGQGGEQFF TGTGCCAGCGCCCTATCACCGGGACAGGGTGGTGAGCAGTTCTTC